The present T cell receptor (beta chain) was sequenced within a study of response to subunit inactivated influenza vaccine. MiXCR was run by TCRdb on the RT-PCR reads, yielding one entry per CDR3 protein. The sample lists 500,000 to 550,000 distinct CDR3 sequences; under 30% were seen once. A few counts support this clonotype. CDR1 is SQVTM and CDR2 is ANQGSEA in the germline V gene. This CDR3 spans 15 amino acids. V shed 7 bases, J shed 8 bases, and the junction held 11 bases outside the gene matches. These records were also assigned to another study, of T cells expressing NK-cell markers. That investigation notes: Researchers built TCR beta cDNA using 5'RACE template switching with UMIs. Most of the eight sequenced donors tested HCMV-seropositive; one tested seronegative. Roughly 1.0-8% of CD8+ T cells in over five donors belonged to dominant NKG2C+ clonotypes. A few donors' CD3+CD56-NKG2C+ cells were dominated by the same clonotypes.

The rearrangement joins TRBV29-1 to TRBJ2-1; 13 nucleotides agree with TRBD2. Source: CD4+ T cells sorted from PBMCs, taken 11 to 12 days after vaccination. This clonotype originated in a man aged 45 to 65 who received an inactivated influenza vaccine. CDR3 nucleotides: TGCAGCGAACGTCGCGGACTAGCGGGAGTCGATGAGCAGTTCTTC. Protein sequence: CSERRGLAGVDEQFF.